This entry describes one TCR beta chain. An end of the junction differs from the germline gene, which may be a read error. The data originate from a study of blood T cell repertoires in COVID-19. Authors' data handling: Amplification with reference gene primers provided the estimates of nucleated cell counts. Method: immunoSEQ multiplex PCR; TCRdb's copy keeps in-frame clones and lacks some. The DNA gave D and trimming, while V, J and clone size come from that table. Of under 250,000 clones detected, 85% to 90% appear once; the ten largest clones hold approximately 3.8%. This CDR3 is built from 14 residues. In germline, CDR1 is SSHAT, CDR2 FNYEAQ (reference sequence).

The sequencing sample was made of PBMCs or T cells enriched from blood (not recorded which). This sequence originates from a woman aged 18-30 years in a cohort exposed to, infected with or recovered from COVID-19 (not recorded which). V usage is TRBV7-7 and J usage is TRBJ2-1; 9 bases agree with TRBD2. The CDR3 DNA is TGTGCTAGCAGCTTAGGCGGGAGGGCAAGTGAGCAGTTCTTC. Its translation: CASSLGGRASEQFF.